This T cell receptor beta chain was recorded in a study of control samples from healthy donors and cancer patients. This clone showed up just once. Sequenced by immunoSEQ multiplex PCR; TCRdb stores in-frame clones only, minus some. The sample records about 180,000 clones, 90% being singletons. V dropped 5 bases and J dropped 2; count of bases not matched to a gene: 4. Germline V CDR1 and CDR2: MNHEY, SVGAGI. This CDR3 has 15 residues. The source of this sequence is a woman aged 50 to 65 in good health. The sequencing sample was made of blood. The J gene is TRBJ1-3, the V gene TRBV6-5; TRBD1 aligns across 9 bases. The CDR3 region is CASSIQGAAGNTIYF. The CDR3, as DNA: TGTGCCAGCAGTATACAGGGGGCGGCTGGAAACACCATATATTTT.